This T cell receptor beta chain was sequenced during a study of response to subunit inactivated influenza vaccine. Study-level results: Few new T cells, the authors suggested, are recruited by each seasonal influenza vaccination.

TCRdb reprocessed the RT-PCR reads via MiXCR and lists one record per CDR3 protein. This table has about 520,000 distinct CDR3 sequences, approximately 7.8% appearing once. Points on this clonotype: As yet, its antigen is unknown.

The sample here was PBMCs from blood, taken 23 months after vaccination. This sequence originates from a man aged 50 to 75 who received an inactivated influenza vaccine.

The CDR3 here is CSADKALNEKLFF. The CDR3 DNA sequence: TGCAGTGCGGACAAGGCGCTGAATGAAAAACTGTTTTTT. The rearrangement joins TRBV20-1 to TRBJ1-4; TRBD1 might be the D (5 bases). Between the trimmed V and J ends, which lost 6 bases and 5 bases, there was a span of 13 bases. Germline values: CDR1 DFQATT, CDR2 SNEGSKA (reference sequence). The length of the CDR3 is 13 residues.